What follows are 30 T cell receptor beta chains derived from one specimen sequenced in a study of beta chain features in type 1 diabetes (dated by TCRdb to 2016 to 2018). Libraries were prepared through the immunoSEQ multiplex PCR assay. The High Capacity cDNA Reverse Transcription Kit was used to reverse transcribe all of the isolated RNA, meaning that expressed TCRB transcripts were what got sequenced. Entries here come from immuneACCESS through TCRdb and include only in-frame sequences with V and J called. Some clones fail to appear in such tables; in the studies checked, an unresolved V gene covers under half of the shortfall, and the cause of the remainder is unknown. Within this sample are roughly 300,000 clones, with 8% of them counted one time only. Clones ranked in the top ten supply less than 0.5% of the sample. The sequencing sample was made of central memory CD4+ T cells from blood. These receptors were obtained from a woman younger than 35 in good health.

V and J are TRBV7-6 and TRBJ1-4, with 11 bases identical to TRBD1. This CDR3 spans 17 amino acids. V was clipped by 3 bases and J by 10 bases; unmatched bases: 13. Looked up from germline, CDR1 is SGHVS and CDR2 is FNYEAQ. This chain's CDR3 is CASSLYGTGGPSGKLFF. CDR3 coding DNA: TGTGCCAGCAGCTTGTACGGGACAGGGGGGCCTTCGGGAAAACTGTTTTTT.

This clone came up a few times. This chain joins TRBV21-1 and TRBJ2-7; the D call TRBD2 from the table was never checked on the DNA. TRBV21-1 is given as a pseudogene. The CDR3 covers 15 residues. DNA of the CDR3: TGTGCCAGCAGCAAAGTTGGACTAGCGGCCTACGAGCAGTACTTC. It codes for CASSKVGLAAYEQYF.

There are a few counts of this clone. This rearrangement joins TRBV2 to TRBJ2-7, with 11 bases aligning to TRBD1. The germline V gene has CDR1 SNHLY and CDR2 FYNNEI. The CDR3 sequence is 17 residues long. With 6 bases clipped from V and 4 bases from J, the junction kept 14 bases outside the gene matches. DNA of the CDR3: TGTGCCAGCAGGCTAGATAGCCCCGGGACAGGGGGTTACGAGCAGTACTTC. Residues: CASRLDSPGTGGYEQYF.

This clone was picked up a small number of times. This chain connects TRBV7-8 to TRBJ1-1; D not certain. CDR3 length: 13 residues. Germline CDR1 is SGHVS and CDR2 is FQNEAQ. Deletions cut 5 bases from V and 0 bases from J, with 7 bases between. The CDR3 here is CASSMPMNTEAFF. The CDR3 nucleotides are TGTGCCAGCAGCATGCCGATGAACACTGAAGCTTTCTTT.

V gene TRBV13 combines with J gene TRBJ1-2; D is unclear. Germline V lookup: CDR1 PRHDT, CDR2 FYEKMQ (reference sequence). The CDR3 totals 15 residues. The germline V and J ends were trimmed by 2 bases and 4 bases, with 14 bases remaining between them. CDR3 protein: CASSLRTGGAYGYTF. The CDR3 DNA is TGTGCCAGCAGCTTAAGGACCGGTGGTGCCTATGGCTACACCTTC. The variable domain in full, completed from reference TRBV13 and TRBJ1-2, reads AAGVIQSPRHLIKEKRETATLKCYPIPRHDTVYWYQQGPGQDPQFLISFYEKMQSDKGSIPDRFSAQQFSDYHSELNMSSLELGDSALYFCASSLRTGGAYGYTFGSGTRLTVV.

This chain joins TRBV6-5 and TRBJ1-5; possible D gene TRBD1, 5 bases. Germline-derived CDR1 and CDR2 are MNHEY and SVGAGI. CDR3 length: 13 residues. Trimming removed 5 bases from V and 6 bases from J, with 11 bases in between. This CDR3 is CASSQTVTQPQHF. Written as DNA, the CDR3 is TGTGCCAGCAGTCAGACAGTGACTCAGCCCCAGCATTTT.

This clone was picked up a small number of times. This chain uses TRBV5-1 with TRBJ2-1; D is possibly TRBD2 (6 bases). CDR1 and CDR2 (germline): SGHRS, YFSETQ. Trimming pared 0 bases from V and 7 bases from J, leaving 23 bases between. This CDR3 comprises 18 residues. The CDR3 sequence: CASSLEPRGWQDINEQFF. CDR3 sequence (DNA): TGCGCCAGCAGCTTGGAACCTCGGGGGTGGCAGGATATAAATGAGCAGTTCTTC.

This chain uses TRBV4-1 with TRBJ1-2; 7 nucleotides match TRBD1. Unmatched junction bases numbered 7, after V lost 3 bases and J lost 3 bases. Looked up from germline, CDR1 is MGHRA and CDR2 is YSYEKL. The CDR3 runs to 15 residues. CDR3 protein: CASSHYRDSDYGYTF. In nucleotides, the CDR3 is TGCGCCAGCAGCCACTACCGGGACAGCGACTATGGCTACACCTTC.

This sequence joins TRBV5-7 and TRBJ2-4, with D hard to call. TRBV5-7 falls under the ORF class, with uncertain function. Deletions cut 3 bases from V and 0 bases from J, with 22 bases between. The CDR3 runs to 19 residues. The CDR3 DNA sequence: TGTGCCAGCAGCTCGAGGCTCAGGAGATCAGAGCTAGCCAAAAACATTCAGTACTTC. It specifies CASSSRLRRSELAKNIQYF.

V and J are TRBV7-8 and TRBJ2-7; D call uncertain. This CDR3 region has 14 residues. Germline V gives CDR1 SGHVS, CDR2 FQNEAQ. Trimming left V 1 base short and J 2 bases short, with 9 bases between. CDR3 region: CASSLDLVAYEQYF. Written as DNA, the CDR3 is TGTGCCAGCAGCTTAGATCTAGTCGCCTACGAGCAGTACTTC.

This clone appeared a few times. A read error may produce the germline difference seen at one junction end. The chain links TRBV7-9 to TRBJ2-5; D possibly corresponds to TRBD1 (6 bases). The V gene's germline CDR1 is SEHNR and CDR2 FQNEAQ (reference sequence). This CDR3 is built from 15 residues. DNA for the CDR3: TGCGCCAGCAGCCAAGATGCGGACAGCCAAGAGACCCAGTACTTC. It translates to CASSQDADSQETQYF. Full variable domain (remainder filled in from reference TRBV7-9 and TRBJ2-5): DTGVSQNPRHKITKRGQNVTFRCDPISEHNRLYWYRQTLGQGPEFLTYFQNEAQLEKSRLLSDRFSAERPKGSFSTLEIQRTEQGDSAMYLCASSQDADSQETQYFGPGTRLLVL.

This clone was found a few times. A far larger clone is one nucleotide away, so this likely arose from a read error. The same CDR3 is also encoded by other DNA sequences in this sample. The J gene is TRBJ2-7, the V gene TRBV25-1; D may be TRBD2 (5 bases). The CDR3 has 8 amino acids. Germline V CDR1 and CDR2: MGHDK, SYGVNS. This CDR3 is CASPEAYF. The DNA of the CDR3 is TGCGCCAGCCCGGAGGCGTACTTC.

This chain links TRBV28 with TRBJ2-7; D is uncertain. V gave up 1 base and J gave up 7 bases, with 14 bases separating them. This CDR3 comprises 14 residues. Germline CDR1 and CDR2: MDHEN and SYDVKM. CDR3 bases: TGTGCCAGCAGTTTATTTTCGGAGCTGGGAGAGCAGTACTTC. Residues: CASSLFSELGEQYF.

A few counts support this clone. The chain has TRBV23-1 and TRBJ2-1; 7 bases are shared with TRBD2. Being an ORF, TRBV23-1 has a function that is uncertain. V was pared by 3 bases and J by 0 bases, with 8 bases of the junction left unmatched. This CDR3 is built from 17 residues. The CDR3 nucleotides read TGCGCCAGCAGTCATTTCCTAGCGGAAAGCTCCTACAATGAGCAGTTCTTC. Translation: CASSHFLAESSYNEQFF.

Only a few counts were recorded for this clone. The V gene is TRBV4-2, the J gene TRBJ2-7; D uncertain. CDR1 and CDR2 from the germline V gene are LGHNA and YNFKEQ. The CDR3 consists of 16 residues. V was clipped by 0 bases and J by 4 bases, with 16 bases between them. The CDR3, as DNA: TGTGCCAGCAGCCAAGATGTCGGCAAGGGTTGGTACGAGCAGTACTTC. Translating it yields CASSQDVGKGWYEQYF.

The V call is TRBV6-6, the J call TRBJ2-7; possibly TRBD1 or TRBD2 for D (5 bases each). With 5 bases removed from V and 6 bases from J, the gap between germline ends came to 17 bases. This CDR3 region has 14 residues. Germline CDR1 and CDR2: MNHNY and SVGAGI (reference sequence). CDR3 sequence reads: CASSRAGTRGEQYF. Here the CDR3 DNA reads TGTGCCAGCAGTCGCGCCGGGACGAGAGGCGAGCAGTACTTC.

This clone occurred a few times. J is TRBJ2-2 and V is TRBV5-1; 10 bases are shared with TRBD2. V gave up 0 bases and J gave up 0 bases; unmatched junction bases: 5. The CDR3 sequence is 18 residues long. Per the germline V gene, CDR1 is SGHRS and CDR2 is YFSETQ. The CDR3 region is CASSLVPAGGTNTGELFF. The CDR3 DNA follows: TGCGCCAGCAGCTTGGTTCCAGCGGGAGGGACGAACACCGGGGAGCTGTTTTTT.

The chain has TRBV18 and TRBJ2-3; 8 nucleotides match TRBD2. V lost 3 bases and J lost 3; bases outside the gene matches: 8. The CDR3 is made up of 16 amino acids. Per the germline V gene, CDR1 is KGHSH and CDR2 is LQKENI. CDR3 coding DNA: TGTGCCAGCTCACCCGTTCGGCTAGCGGGTACAGATACGCAGTATTTT. Translation gives CASSPVRLAGTDTQYF.

This clone showed up just a few times. This chain links TRBV27 with TRBJ1-1; D call uncertain. The CDR3 loop spans 17 amino acids. From germline, CDR1 is MNHEY and CDR2 SMNVEV (reference sequence). Trimming shortened V by 4 bases and J by 0 bases, and 18 bases separated the two germline ends. For the CDR3, the DNA is TGTGCCAGCAGTTCAAGACGGGGATGGGATATGAACACTGAAGCTTTCTTT. Translation gives CASSSRRGWDMNTEAFF.

The sample holds many counts of this clone. The gene calls are TRBV27 and TRBJ2-7; D not certain. CDR3 size: 13 residues. Trimming left V 7 bases short and J 4 bases short, with 14 bases between. Germline V gene data show CDR1 as MNHEY and CDR2 as SMNVEV (reference sequence). CDR3 protein: CASKAKVGYEQYF. For the CDR3, the DNA is TGTGCCAGCAAGGCGAAGGTGGGGTACGAGCAGTACTTC.

The rearrangement links TRBV5-4 to TRBJ2-3; the D is unclear. V was pared by 4 bases and J by 4 bases, with 22 bases between. This CDR3 is built from 17 residues. CDR1 and CDR2 (germline): SGHNT, YYREEE (reference sequence). The CDR3 DNA is TGTGCCAGCAGCCCAAGTGTCACTAACCGGGCCGCAGATACGCAGTATTTT. Amino acids: CASSPSVTNRAADTQYF. Full variable domain (outside the CDR3, taken from reference TRBV5-4 and TRBJ2-3): ETGVTQSPTHLIKTRGQQVTLRCSSQSGHNTVSWYQQALGQGPQFIFQYYREEENGRGNFPPRFSGLQFPNYSSELNVNALELDDSALYLCASSPSVTNRAADTQYFGPGTRLTVL.

This clone has a handful of counts. The chain links TRBV7-3 to TRBJ2-1, with 12 positions matching TRBD2. After removal of 2 bases from V and 7 bases from J, the junction contained 3 bases not matched to a gene. Germline CDR1 is SGHTA and CDR2 is FQGTGA. The CDR3 loop spans 15 amino acids. This chain's CDR3 is CASSLVTSGRNEQFF. CDR3 bases: TGTGCCAGCAGCTTAGTGACTAGCGGGAGAAATGAGCAGTTCTTC.

This clone has a handful of counts. J is TRBJ2-7 and V is TRBV5-1, with D perhaps TRBD1 or TRBD2 (5 bases each). The CDR3 runs 12 residues. V gave up 0 bases and J gave up 9 bases, with 10 bases separating them. Germline V gene sequence: CDR1 SGHRS, CDR2 YFSETQ. The CDR3 coding sequence is TGCGCCAGCAGCTTGGAGGGACCAAGGCAGTACTTC. The encoded protein is CASSLEGPRQYF.

The CDR3 DNA sequence: TGTGCCAGCAGCCCCAGCTCTGGAAACACCATATATTTT. It translates to CASSPSSGNTIYF. The chain has TRBV7-9 and TRBJ1-3; no clear D gene. Per the germline V gene, CDR1 is SEHNR and CDR2 is FQNEAQ (reference sequence). The V gene lost 5 bases and the J gene lost 0 bases, with 5 bases spanning the gap. The length of the CDR3 is 13 residues. Full variable domain (missing parts from reference TRBV7-9 and TRBJ1-3): DTGVSQNPRHKITKRGQNVTFRCDPISEHNRLYWYRQTLGQGPEFLTYFQNEAQLEKSRLLSDRFSAERPKGSFSTLEIQRTEQGDSAMYLCASSPSSGNTIYFGEGSWLTVV.

The chain employs TRBV7-9 and TRBJ1-2; D is ambiguous. This CDR3 contains 15 residues. Germline V gives CDR1 SEHNR, CDR2 FQNEAQ (reference sequence). Deletions cut 3 bases from V and 6 bases from J, with 17 bases between. The CDR3, as DNA: TGTGCCAGCAGCTTCAGTTTTACCCGCGGAGATGGCTACACCTTC. Its protein product is CASSFSFTRGDGYTF.

The chain carries TRBV18 and TRBJ2-1; TRBD2 matches 11 bases. This CDR3 comprises 15 residues. V was clipped by 4 bases and J by 9 bases; unmatched bases: 8. Germline values: CDR1 KGHSH, CDR2 LQKENI. CDR3 loop: CASSQLLAGGSEQFF. The CDR3 DNA is TGTGCCAGCTCACAGCTTCTAGCGGGAGGATCTGAGCAGTTCTTC.

The V gene is TRBV5-1, the J gene TRBJ2-1, with 7 bases that match TRBD2. Germline V CDR1 and CDR2: SGHRS, YFSETQ. V shed 4 bases and J 6 bases; nucleotides not matched to a gene: 7. CDR3 length: 14 amino acids. In DNA, the CDR3 is TGCGCCAGCAGCCTCCTAGCGGTGGGCAATGAGCAGTTCTTC. Translation: CASSLLAVGNEQFF.

The rearrangement joins TRBV7-9 to TRBJ2-6; the D gene is possibly TRBD2 (5 bases). Looked up from germline, CDR1 is SEHNR and CDR2 is FQNEAQ (reference sequence). CDR3 length: 17 residues. V lost 4 bases and J lost 0, with 13 bases in between. The CDR3: CASSYTRLGSGANVLTF. In DNA form, the CDR3 reads TGTGCCAGCAGCTACACTAGGCTGGGCTCTGGGGCCAACGTCCTGACTTTC.

Only a few counts were recorded for this clone. The chain uses TRBV5-4 and TRBJ2-7; 12 bases align to TRBD2. Germline V gene data show CDR1 as SGHNT and CDR2 as YYREEE (reference sequence). With V trimmed by 0 bases and J by 7 bases, 5 bases remained unmatched. This CDR3 is built from 15 residues. CDR3 DNA sequence: TGTGCCAGCAGCTTGGGGACTAGCGGGACTAGAGAGCAGTACTTC. Protein: CASSLGTSGTREQYF. Full variable domain (remainder filled in from reference TRBV5-4 and TRBJ2-7): ETGVTQSPTHLIKTRGQQVTLRCSSQSGHNTVSWYQQALGQGPQFIFQYYREEENGRGNFPPRFSGLQFPNYSSELNVNALELDDSALYLCASSLGTSGTREQYFGPGTRLTVT.

The chain recombines TRBV6-5 with TRBJ2-7, with TRBD1 matching 7 bases. The germline V gene has CDR1 MNHEY and CDR2 SVGAGI. J lost 3 bases, V lost 6 bases, and 8 bases had no gene match. The CDR3 is made up of 14 amino acids. The CDR3 coding sequence is TGTGCCAGCAGCACCCGGGACAGATACTACGAGCAGTACTTC. Amino acids: CASSTRDRYYEQYF.